Shown below are 11 T cell receptor beta chains from a single sample sequenced in a study of cytomegalovirus exposure and HLA in healthy donors. Produced via immunoSEQ multiplex PCR; TCRdb's table is partial and in-frame only. Here the sample spans 150,000 to 180,000 clones, 75% to 90% being singletons. Sequences were obtained from PBMCs. All receptors come from a man between 18 and 29 years old in good health and CMV-seropositive.

The rearrangement uses TRBV27 and TRBJ2-1; 7 bases line up with TRBD2. Trimming at V came to 5 bases and at J to 2 bases, leaving 6 bases not matched to a gene. Germline CDR1 reads MNHEY; CDR2 reads SMNVEV (reference sequence). The length of the CDR3 is 15 residues. CDR3 amino acids: CASSALAGAYNEQFF. CDR3 bases: TGTGCCAGCAGTGCTCTCGCGGGAGCCTACAATGAGCAGTTCTTC.

V and J are TRBV4-3 and TRBJ2-2, with D tentatively TRBD2 (6 bases). The CDR3 spans 13 residues. The V gene's germline CDR1 is LGHNA and CDR2 YSLEER. V was pared by 4 bases and J by 6 bases, with 9 bases between. The CDR3 sequence: CASSPAGPGELFF. The DNA for the CDR3 is TGCGCCAGCAGCCCCGCGGGACCCGGGGAGCTGTTTTTT.

V usage is TRBV7-2 and J usage is TRBJ2-5; 12 bases match TRBD2. CDR1 is SGHTA, CDR2 FQGNSA, per germline. V lost 5 bases and J lost 2; bases outside the gene matches: 6. The CDR3 is 16 residues long. The CDR3 nucleotides are TGTGCCAGCAGCCAAGGACTAGCGGGGTTACAAGAGACCCAGTACTTC. This translates into CASSQGLAGLQETQYF.

The chain couples TRBV6-6 to TRBJ2-3; the match to TRBD2 covers 13 bases. V shed 5 bases, J shed 2 bases, and the junction held 4 bases outside the gene matches. The CDR3 extends over 16 amino acids. Germline values: CDR1 MNHNY, CDR2 SVGAGI (reference sequence). The CDR3 loop is CASSGTSGVVTDTQYF. In DNA, the CDR3 is TGTGCCAGCAGTGGGACTAGCGGGGTAGTCACAGATACGCAGTATTTT.

The gene calls are TRBV7-9 and TRBJ2-3, with 14 bases identical to TRBD2. Per the germline V gene, CDR1 is SEHNR and CDR2 is FQNEAQ (reference sequence). CDR3 length: 16 residues. Unmatched junction bases numbered 7, after V lost 5 bases and J lost 6 bases. The CDR3, as DNA: TGTGCCAGCAGCCCAGGGACTAGCGGGGGTACGGATACGCAGTATTTT. Residues: CASSPGTSGGTDTQYF.

This chain joins TRBV4-3 and TRBJ2-5, with D possibly matching TRBD2 (5 bases). Germline-derived CDR1 and CDR2 are LGHNA and YSLEER. This CDR3 region has 15 residues. V was pared by 3 bases and J by 4 bases, with 15 bases between. The CDR3 DNA reads TGCGCCAGCAGCCATGAGGTGGCGGGTATAGAGACCCAGTACTTC. Its translation: CASSHEVAGIETQYF.

The chain combines TRBV14 with TRBJ1-6; tentatively, D is TRBD1 (5 bases). The CDR3 is made up of 16 amino acids. CDR1 SGHDN and CDR2 FVKESK come from the germline V gene. The ends were cut back, 1 base at V and 1 base at J, with 8 bases in the middle. The CDR3 DNA is TGTGCCAGCAGCCAAGCTCCAGGGTCCTATAATTCACCCCTCCACTTT. This gives the protein CASSQAPGSYNSPLHF.

This clone was observed a single time. The J gene is TRBJ1-5, the V gene TRBV19; no reliable D call. The CDR3 loop spans 14 amino acids. V lost 10 bases and J 2 bases, leaving 15 bases between the germline ends. Germline loops: CDR1 LNHDA, CDR2 SQIVND (reference sequence). The DNA for the CDR3 is TGTGCCACCTCAAAGCTCGGGGGCAATCAGCCCCAGCATTTT. It yields the protein CATSKLGGNQPQHF.

The gene calls are TRBV7-2 and TRBJ2-7; D unresolved. The CDR3 contains 14 residues. V was cut by 4 bases and J by 2 bases, with 12 bases left in between. CDR1 is SGHTA and CDR2 is FQGNSA in the germline V gene. The CDR3 region is CASSYTENTYEQYF. DNA of the CDR3: TGTGCCAGCAGCTACACGGAGAACACCTACGAGCAGTACTTC.

CDR3 bases: TGTGCCAGTAAGGAGAATAGGAACTATGGCTACACCTTC. Translated, it gives CASKENRNYGYTF. V and J are TRBV19 and TRBJ1-2; D is unclear. Germline V CDR1 and CDR2: LNHDA, SQIVND (reference sequence). The germline V and J ends were trimmed by 7 bases and 2 bases, with 11 bases remaining between them. This CDR3 region has 13 residues.

This clone was found once. This chain links TRBV7-3 with TRBJ2-1; TRBD2 matches 11 bases. The CDR3 runs to 16 residues. V trimming: 5 bases; J trimming: 5 bases; junction bases outside the gene matches: 8. CDR1 SGHTA and CDR2 FQGTGA come from the germline V gene. CDR3 protein: CASSPYLAGGNNEQFF. The CDR3 bases are TGTGCCAGCAGCCCTTACCTAGCGGGGGGAAACAATGAGCAGTTCTTC.